This is a list of T cell receptor beta chains from one sample in a study of CD8 T cells in Susac syndrome. A single record per CDR3 protein comes from TCRdb applying MiXCR to the immunoSEQ multiplex PCR reads. The profile shows approximately 190,000 distinct CDR3 sequences, over 85% of them singletons. Specimen: CD4+ T cells from PBMCs. The receptors stem from a human donor in good health. Both conserved end residues are part of each CDR3. D genes are given only for firm matches. Clone size, where shown, is once, few, many, or a class for clones that have expanded.

clone_size j_call v_call d_call cdr3_nt cdr3_aa
- TRBJ1-1 TRBV11-2 - TGTGCCAGCAGCCCCCTGACCGCTAGAATGAACACTGAAGCTTTCTTT CASSPLTARMNTEAFF
- TRBJ1-2 TRBV29-1 TRBD1 TGCAGCGTTCGGACAGGAGCAGGCTACACCTTC CSVRTGAGYTF
- TRBJ1-6 TRBV15 - TGTGCCACCAGCAGAGATCAGGACTCACCCCTCCACTTT CATSRDQDSPLHF
- TRBJ1-1 TRBV7-2 - TGTGCCAGCAGCTTAGAGGGGATGGGGACTGAAGCTTTCTTT CASSLEGMGTEAFF
- TRBJ1-5 TRBV27 - TGTGCCAGCAGGGTGGGATTCGGTCAGCCCCAGCATTTT CASRVGFGQPQHF
- TRBJ1-4 TRBV5-1 - TGCGCCAGCACCAGAACAACAACTAATGAAAAACTGTTTTTT CASTRTTTNEKLFF
once TRBJ2-6 TRBV11-2 - TGTGCCAGCAGCTTAGGGGTCCGCAACTCTGGGGCCAACGTCCTGACTTTC CASSLGVRNSGANVLTF
- TRBJ2-1 TRBV6-1 - TGTGCCAGCACCCGAACCCAGGTTGAGCAGTTCTTC CASTRTQVEQFF
- TRBJ2-6 TRBV6-5 - TGTGCCAGCAGTTACTCCCCCGCATGGCTGCGGAGCTCTGGGGCCAACGTCCTGACTTTC CASSYSPAWLRSSGANVLTF
- TRBJ1-5 TRBV20-1 TRBD1 TGCAGTGCTAGAGACATGACAGGGTTCGGCAATCAGCCCCAGCATTTT CSARDMTGFGNQPQHF
- TRBJ2-7 TRBV6-6 - TGTGCCAGCAGCTCCCCCCTCACGGGGCTCTCCTACGAGCAGTACTTC CASSSPLTGLSYEQYF
- TRBJ1-5 TRBV28 - TGTGCCAGCTATGGTGGAGCCAATCAGCCCCAGCATTTT CASYGGANQPQHF
- TRBJ2-1 TRBV30 - TGTGCCTGGAGTGTCACCGGGGGCCCGTGGAGAAAGCAGTTCTTC CAWSVTGGPWRKQFF
few TRBJ1-4 TRBV2 - TGTGCCAGCAGTGATCGTGCAACTAATGAAAAACTGTTTTTT CASSDRATNEKLFF
- TRBJ1-5 TRBV20-1 TRBD1 TGCAGTGCTAGCCCCAGCAGGGGGCATCAGCCCCAGCATTTT CSASPSRGHQPQHF
- TRBJ1-1 TRBV30 - TGTGCCTGGAGTGTATGGGGGGCCGGGTACACTGAAGCTTTCTTT CAWSVWGAGYTEAFF
once TRBJ1-2 TRBV6-1 - TGTGCCAGCAGTGCACGGACGGGTCGCGGCTACACCTTC CASSARTGRGYTF
once TRBJ2-1 TRBV29-1 - TGCAGCGTTGTAAAGGGGGTAAATGAGCAGTTCTTC CSVVKGVNEQFF
- TRBJ1-1 TRBV15 - TGTGCCACCAGCAGGACTGGGGAAGCTTTCTTT CATSRTGEAFF
- TRBJ2-7 TRBV7-2 - TGTGCCAGCAGCTCCTGGACCGGAACCCGTTCCTACGAGCAGTACTTC CASSSWTGTRSYEQYF
- TRBJ1-5 TRBV12-3/TRBV12-4 - TGTGCCAGCAGTGTAATCAGGGCTGGGAGCAATCAGCCCCAGCATTTT CASSVIRAGSNQPQHF
- TRBJ1-3 TRBV19 - TGTGCCACTAACAGCGGACTCTCTGGAAACACCATATATTTT CATNSGLSGNTIYF
- TRBJ2-2 TRBV10-3 TRBD1 TGTGCCCTCCGGGACAGGGTCCCCACCGGGGAGCTGTTTTTT CALRDRVPTGELFF
- TRBJ2-7 TRBV29-1 TRBD1 TGCAGCGTTGTAGGGACAGCAAACTACGAGCAGTACTTC CSVVGTANYEQYF
- TRBJ1-2 TRBV30 - TGTGCCTGGAGTGCCTCCCCCTATGGCTACACCTTC CAWSASPYGYTF
- TRBJ1-1 TRBV19 - TGTGCCATCCGAATCCCAGGGGCTCGGAGCACTGAAGCTTTCTTT CAIRIPGARSTEAFF
- TRBJ1-4 TRBV14 - TGTGCCAGCAGCCAAGTTCCGGAAAAACTGTTTTTT CASSQVPEKLFF
- TRBJ2-7 TRBV2 - TGTGCCAGCAGTGAATTCAACGAGCAGTACTTC CASSEFNEQYF
- TRBJ1-5 TRBV29-1 - TGCAGCGTTTCACTCTTGTCGGGCAATCAGCCCCAGCATTTT CSVSLLSGNQPQHF
- TRBJ1-2 TRBV7-9 - TGTGCCAGCAGCTTAGGTTTGAAAAGGCAGCCGACTAACTATGGCTACACCTTC CASSLGLKRQPTNYGYTF
- TRBJ2-3 TRBV6-2/TRBV6-3 TRBD1 TGTGCCAGCTGGACAGGTGGGACCACAGATACGCAGTATTTT CASWTGGTTDTQYF
- TRBJ2-5 TRBV28 - TGTGCCAGCAGTTTTCAGGGGGAGACCCAGTACTTC CASSFQGETQYF
- TRBJ1-3 TRBV3-1 - TGTGCCAGCAGCCAAGTAAGGGGAACTGGAAACACCATATATTTT CASSQVRGTGNTIYF
- TRBJ2-3 TRBV5-1 - TGCGCCAGCAGCTTGGAGCAGGCTAGGGGCTGGGGGGTTACGCAGTATTTT CASSLEQARGWGVTQYF
- TRBJ1-4 TRBV28 - TGTGCCAGCAGCTCGGAAACTAATGAAAAACTGTTTTTT CASSSETNEKLFF
- TRBJ2-6 TRBV19 - TGTGCCAGTACTCCCAACTCTGGGGCCAACGTCCTGACTTTC CASTPNSGANVLTF
- TRBJ1-2 TRBV5-1 TRBD1 TGCGCCAGCAGCCCAGACAGGGTGGAAGGCTACACCTTC CASSPDRVEGYTF
- TRBJ1-2 TRBV9 - TGTGCCAGCAGCGTAATGGAAGGTCTGGGTGGCTACACCTTC CASSVMEGLGGYTF
- TRBJ2-3 TRBV9 TRBD1 TGTGCCAGCAGCACCCGGGACAGGGGGAGAGATACGCAGTATTTT CASSTRDRGRDTQYF
- TRBJ1-2 TRBV4-2 TRBD1 TGTGCCAGCAGCCCCAGCCGGACAGGGCTCTATGGCTACACCTTC CASSPSRTGLYGYTF
- TRBJ2-3 TRBV18 TRBD2 TGTGCCAGCTCACCGGGACTAGCTATTCCAGATACGCAGTATTTT CASSPGLAIPDTQYF
- TRBJ1-5 TRBV7-2 - TGTGCCAGCATGCTCTTTAGCAATCAGCCCCAGCATTTT CASMLFSNQPQHF
- TRBJ2-7 TRBV19 TRBD2 TGTGCGACTGAGCGGAAGGCGGGGGGGCAAGGCGAGCAGTACTTC CATERKAGGQGEQYF
- TRBJ2-5 TRBV19 TRBD2 TGTGCCAGTAGTGCTAGCGGGGGGCTTCCCCGGGCGGAGACCCAGTACTTC CASSASGGLPRAETQYF
- TRBJ1-3 TRBV7-2 - TGTGCCAGCAGCTCGGGAGACTCTGGAAACACCATATATTTT CASSSGDSGNTIYF
- TRBJ1-2 TRBV7-9 - TGTGCCAGCAGCATACAGGGAGGAGGCTACACCTTC CASSIQGGGYTF
- TRBJ2-7 TRBV7-9 - TGTGCCAGCAGCTCCGTCGGAACCGCCTACGAGCAGTACTTC CASSSVGTAYEQYF
- TRBJ1-1 TRBV27 TRBD1 TGTGCCAGCAGTTTAGGTTTTTCAGGGGGGATCACTGAAGCTTTCTTT CASSLGFSGGITEAFF
- TRBJ1-4 TRBV7-9 - TGTGCCAGCAGCCCAATAGTGGGGGAAAAACTGTTTTTT CASSPIVGEKLFF
- TRBJ2-3 TRBV12-3/TRBV12-4 TRBD2 TGTGCCAGCAGTTTTTACGGGGGGACAGATACGCAGTATTTT CASSFYGGTDTQYF
- TRBJ1-1 TRBV14 - TGTGCCAGCAGCCAAGATTGGGGCACTGAAGCTTTCTTT CASSQDWGTEAFF